This TCR beta chain was captured in a study of T cell repertoires in ileal Crohn's disease. Background on the study: About half of patients got postoperative therapy: some 11 thiopurines, over 15 anti-TNF.

Indicated time point: neoterminal ileum biopsy at postoperative endoscopy, about 6 months after surgery. The protocol was immunoSEQ multiplex PCR, while the TCRdb copy is restricted to in-frame clones and leaves out a portion. This sample yields about 13,000 clones, of which approximately 78% are seen a single time; more than 15% belongs to the top ten. The clonotype was recovered from an adult with Crohn's disease. The specimen sequenced was ileal tissue.

CDR3 sequence (DNA): TGCGCCAGCAGAGTGGGGCCAGGCACAGATACGCAGTATTTT. As protein: CASRVGPGTDTQYF. The rearrangement links TRBV5-1 to TRBJ2-3; tentatively, D is TRBD1 (5 bases). The CDR3 spans 14 residues. V was shortened by 5 bases and J by 1 base, with 11 bases between the two germline ends. Germline V lookup: CDR1 SGHRS, CDR2 YFSETQ.